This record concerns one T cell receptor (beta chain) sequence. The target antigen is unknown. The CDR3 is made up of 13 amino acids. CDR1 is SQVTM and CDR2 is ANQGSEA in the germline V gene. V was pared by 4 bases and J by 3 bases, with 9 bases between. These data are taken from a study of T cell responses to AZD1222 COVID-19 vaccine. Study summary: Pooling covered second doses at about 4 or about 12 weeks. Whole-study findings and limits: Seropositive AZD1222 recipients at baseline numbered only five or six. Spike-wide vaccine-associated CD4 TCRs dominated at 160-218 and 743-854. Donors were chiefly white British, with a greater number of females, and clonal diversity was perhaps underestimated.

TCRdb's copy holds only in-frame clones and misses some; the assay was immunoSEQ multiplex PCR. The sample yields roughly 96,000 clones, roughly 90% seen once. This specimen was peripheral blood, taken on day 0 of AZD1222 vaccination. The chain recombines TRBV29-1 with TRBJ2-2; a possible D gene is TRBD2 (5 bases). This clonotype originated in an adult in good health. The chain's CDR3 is CSVGGWDTGELFF. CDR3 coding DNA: TGCAGCGTTGGCGGGTGGGACACCGGGGAGCTGTTTTTT.